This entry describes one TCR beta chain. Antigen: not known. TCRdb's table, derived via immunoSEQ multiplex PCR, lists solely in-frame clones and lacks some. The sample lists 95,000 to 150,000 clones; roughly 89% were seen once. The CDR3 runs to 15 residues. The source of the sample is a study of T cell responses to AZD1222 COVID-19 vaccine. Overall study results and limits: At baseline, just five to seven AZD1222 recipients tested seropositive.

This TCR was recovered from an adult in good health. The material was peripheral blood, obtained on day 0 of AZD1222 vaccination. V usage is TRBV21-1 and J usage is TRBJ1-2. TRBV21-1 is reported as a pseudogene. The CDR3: CAFPRPGGTGGGYTF. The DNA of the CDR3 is TGTGCCTTCCCCCGGCCGGGGGGGACCGGGGGTGGCTACACCTTC.